These 22 T cell receptor beta chains share one sample of origin, sequenced in a study of vaccination effects on CD4 cells after COVID-19 (dated by TCRdb to between 2021 and 2024). To identify antigen-specific CD4+ T cell clonotypes by their expansion, the ViraFEST assay first stimulated PBMC with viral peptide pools and then applied TCR sequencing. After approximately eleven days of culture, CD4+ T cells were isolated with the EasySep CD4+ T cell isolation kit. Each participant received two doses of an mRNA SARS-CoV-2 vaccine, either BNT162b2 or mRNA-1273. Library construction relied on the immunoSEQ multiplex PCR assay. TCRdb obtained this table from immuneACCESS and retained in-frame rearrangements with V and J assigned. These tables miss some clones; where compared with another copy, unresolved V genes account for less than half of the shortfall, and the remainder is unexplained. The sample table contains about 66,000 clones; only one count was recorded for roughly three quarters of them. In total, the top ten clones hold about 0.86% of the sample.

For these receptors, no antigen is known. Material: CD4+ T cells from PBMCs cultured with HCoV-OC43 spike peptides, obtained after COVID-19 vaccination. The cell subset or site label of this sample denotes: HCoV-OC43 spike overlapping peptide pool stimulation. Source of these receptors: a human donor who received a COVID-19 vaccine.

This sequence joins TRBV29-1 and TRBJ1-3; D not certain. The CDR3 loop spans 13 amino acids. Trimming pared 5 bases from V and 0 bases from J, leaving 8 bases between. The germline V gene encodes CDR1 SQVTM and CDR2 ANQGSEA. DNA of the CDR3: TGCAGCGTTAAGGTCAACTCTGGAAACACCATATATTTT. This encodes CSVKVNSGNTIYF.

This clone was recorded once. The rearrangement joins TRBV6-5 to TRBJ1-3; maybe TRBD1 (5 bases). Germline loops: CDR1 MNHEY, CDR2 SVGAGI. The CDR3 loop spans 13 amino acids. The V gene lost 6 bases and the J gene lost 7 bases, with 13 bases spanning the gap. The CDR3 protein is CASRMMGVNTIYF. CDR3 coding DNA: TGTGCCAGCAGAATGATGGGGGTGAACACCATATATTTT.

V gene TRBV5-6 combines with J gene TRBJ1-3; D is unresolved. CDR1 and CDR2 from the germline V gene are SGHDT and YYEEEE. The CDR3 length is 15 residues. V shed 1 base and J shed 0 bases, with 8 bases lying between them. The CDR3 reads CASSLIAVSGNTIYF. DNA for the CDR3: TGTGCCAGCAGCTTGATCGCGGTCTCTGGAAACACCATATATTTT.

The chain has TRBV25-1 and TRBJ1-2; no clear D gene. V lost 7 bases and J 5 bases, leaving 8 bases between the germline ends. Germline CDR1 is MGHDK and CDR2 is SYGVNS. The CDR3 runs 11 residues. Here the CDR3 DNA reads TGTGCCAGCAAGAGGTATTATGGCTACACCTTC. It is translated as CASKRYYGYTF.

The chain joins TRBV4-1 to TRBJ2-3; 10 positions match TRBD2. CDR3 size: 18 residues. Looked up from germline, CDR1 is MGHRA and CDR2 is YSYEKL. The ends lost 1 base at V and 6 bases at J; junction bases unmatched: 13. In DNA form, the CDR3 reads TGCGCCAGCAGCCAAGGGGTGGGAGCGGGGGGGCCAACGGATACGCAGTATTTT. Encoded protein: CASSQGVGAGGPTDTQYF.

The chain joins TRBV7-2 to TRBJ1-1; no clear D gene. CDR1 is SGHTA, CDR2 FQGNSA, per germline. This CDR3 comprises 15 residues. V lost 5 bases to trimming and J lost 4 bases, with 17 bases between them. The CDR3 sequence is CASSLGKAGTTEAFF. CDR3 nucleotides: TGTGCCAGCAGCCTAGGGAAAGCGGGTACCACTGAAGCTTTCTTT.

This clone was counted a few times. CDR3 nucleotides: TGTGCCTGGAGTAGAGGGAACGGTCAGCCCCAGCATTTT. This codes for CAWSRGNGQPQHF. The rearrangement links TRBV30 to TRBJ1-5; D is uncertain. CDR1 GTSNPN and CDR2 SVGIG come from the germline V gene (reference sequence). This CDR3 comprises 13 residues. V shed 2 bases and J shed 6 bases, with 11 bases lying between them.

J is TRBJ2-5 and V is TRBV19; no reliable D call. The length of the CDR3 is 12 residues. The germline V and J ends were trimmed by 3 bases and 2 bases, with 4 bases remaining between them. The V gene's germline CDR1 is LNHDA and CDR2 SQIVND (reference sequence). CDR3 DNA sequence: TGTGCCAGTAGTATTGAGCAAGAGACCCAGTACTTC. The encoded protein is CASSIEQETQYF.

The chain couples TRBV6-6 to TRBJ2-5; D gene uncertain. V lost 2 bases, J lost 9 bases, and 10 bases lay in between. This CDR3 contains 12 residues. CDR1 is MNHNY and CDR2 is SVGAGI in the germline V gene (reference sequence). CDR3 loop: CASSYVAVAQYF. For the CDR3, the DNA is TGTGCCAGCAGTTACGTCGCGGTGGCCCAGTACTTC.

This clone was seen only a few times. This chain joins TRBV5-1 and TRBJ2-2; D is possibly TRBD1 (6 bases). Trimming removed 1 base at V and 0 bases at J, with 10 bases between. There are 16 residues in the CDR3. Germline V lookup: CDR1 SGHRS, CDR2 YFSETQ. CDR3 sequence reads: CASSLSAGANTGELFF. CDR3 nucleotide sequence: TGCGCCAGCAGCTTGTCCGCAGGGGCGAACACCGGGGAGCTGTTTTTT.

This clone came up a few times. The chain links TRBV7-8 to TRBJ1-5; possibly TRBD1 for D (5 bases). The CDR3 extends over 15 amino acids. V lost 5 bases, J lost 4 bases, and 15 bases lay in between. In germline, CDR1 is SGHVS, CDR2 FQNEAQ. The CDR3 region has the DNA TGTGCCAGCAGCCGTACCGGGACCGCGAATCAGCCCCAGCATTTT. This gives the protein CASSRTGTANQPQHF.

The sample holds one count of this clone. V usage is TRBV4-3 and J usage is TRBJ1-5; perhaps TRBD1 as D (6 bases). CDR1 is LGHNA, CDR2 YSLEER, per germline. V was clipped by 0 bases and J by 4 bases, with 10 bases between them. The CDR3 totals 15 residues. In nucleotides, the CDR3 is TGCGCCAGCAGCCAAGAATACCAGGGGAATCAGCCCCAGCATTTT. Protein product: CASSQEYQGNQPQHF.

This chain joins TRBV28 and TRBJ1-2; D is unclear. Germline-derived CDR1 and CDR2 are MDHEN and SYDVKM. CDR3 length: 11 residues. The V end was cut by 4 bases, the J end by 4 bases, with 4 bases between. The DNA of the CDR3 is TGTGCCAGCAGTTGGCGCTATGGCTACACCTTC. Protein sequence: CASSWRYGYTF.

V gene TRBV27 combines with J gene TRBJ2-3, with 12 bases aligning to TRBD2. Germline V gene lookup returns CDR1 MNHEY and CDR2 SMNVEV (reference sequence). The V gene end was trimmed by 10 bases and the J gene end by 3 bases; junction bases not matched to a gene: 5. The CDR3 is 14 residues long. CDR3: CATQLAGGTDTQYF. Written as DNA, the CDR3 is TGTGCCACCCAACTAGCGGGGGGAACAGATACGCAGTATTTT.

CDR3 sequence: CASSQERRPPNTEAFF. For the CDR3, the DNA is TGTGCCAGCAGCCAAGAGCGTAGGCCGCCGAACACTGAAGCTTTCTTT. The V and J genes are TRBV3-1 (or the pseudogene TRBV3-2) and TRBJ1-1; D ambiguous. CDR1 is LGHDT and CDR2 is YNNKEL in the germline V gene (reference sequence). Deletions cut 0 bases from V and 1 base from J, with 12 bases between. The CDR3 extends over 16 amino acids.

The chain uses TRBV5-6 and TRBJ1-2; D is perhaps TRBD1 (5 bases). In germline, CDR1 is SGHDT, CDR2 YYEEEE. The CDR3 spans 13 residues. The V end was cut by 5 bases, the J end by 6 bases, with 14 bases between. This CDR3 is CASSPSGAHGYTF. The CDR3 DNA reads as TGTGCCAGCAGTCCGTCCGGGGCGCATGGCTACACCTTC.

This CDR3 is CASSLVGGRYNEQFF. CDR3 bases: TGTGCCAGCAGCTTAGTCGGGGGCCGGTACAATGAGCAGTTCTTC. This sequence joins TRBV7-8 and TRBJ2-1, with D perhaps TRBD1 or TRBD2 (6 bases each). This CDR3 is built from 15 residues. Germline V gives CDR1 SGHVS, CDR2 FQNEAQ. The ends were cut back, 1 base at V and 4 bases at J, with 11 bases in the middle.

This clone was seen a few times. The chain couples TRBV5-1 to TRBJ1-6; D not certain. Trimming took 0 bases from V and 5 from J, leaving 12 bases between them. The CDR3 is made up of 16 amino acids. Germline CDR1 and CDR2: SGHRS and YFSETQ. The chain's CDR3 is CASSLVVQTNNSPLHF. For the CDR3, the DNA is TGCGCCAGCAGCTTGGTAGTCCAGACGAATAATTCACCCCTCCACTTT.

This clone showed up just a few times. This chain uses TRBV4-1 with TRBJ1-4; 7 bases line up with TRBD1. The junction had 6 bases not matched to a gene; V was cut back by 1 base and J by 7 bases. The CDR3 has 15 amino acids. Germline V CDR1 and CDR2: MGHRA, YSYEKL. This CDR3 is CASSQGDRDVEKLFF. CDR3 DNA sequence: TGCGCCAGCAGCCAAGGAGACAGGGATGTTGAAAAACTGTTTTTT.

V gene TRBV7-9 combines with J gene TRBJ2-5; 10 bases align to TRBD1. Germline assignment: CDR1 SEHNR and CDR2 FQNEAQ (reference sequence). Trimming took 4 bases from V and 4 from J; bases not matched to a gene: 15. This CDR3 has 18 amino acids. CDR3 nucleotides: TGTGCCAGCAGCTCATTCCGCCGACAGGGGGCGAAAGGAGAGACCCAGTACTTC. Its protein product is CASSSFRRQGAKGETQYF.

The table lists this clone with a few counts. At one of its ends the junction is not consistent with the germline gene, which may arise from a read error. J is TRBJ2-4 and V is TRBV2, with D perhaps matching TRBD1 (5 bases). The CDR3 totals 15 residues. CDR1 and CDR2 from the germline V gene are SNHLY and FYNNEI. The CDR3 coding sequence is TGTGCCAGCAGTGAACTTGCGACAGCCATAAACATTCAGTACTTC. Translating gives CASSELATAINIQYF.

The chain employs TRBV6-5 and TRBJ1-3; TRBD1 is a possible D gene (6 bases). CDR3 length equals 14 residues. V lost 6 bases and J 2 bases, leaving 11 bases between the germline ends. The germline CDR1 and CDR2 sequences are MNHEY and SVGAGI. The CDR3 is CASSTGLTGNTIYF. The CDR3 DNA reads as TGTGCCAGCAGCACAGGGCTTACTGGAAACACCATATATTTT.